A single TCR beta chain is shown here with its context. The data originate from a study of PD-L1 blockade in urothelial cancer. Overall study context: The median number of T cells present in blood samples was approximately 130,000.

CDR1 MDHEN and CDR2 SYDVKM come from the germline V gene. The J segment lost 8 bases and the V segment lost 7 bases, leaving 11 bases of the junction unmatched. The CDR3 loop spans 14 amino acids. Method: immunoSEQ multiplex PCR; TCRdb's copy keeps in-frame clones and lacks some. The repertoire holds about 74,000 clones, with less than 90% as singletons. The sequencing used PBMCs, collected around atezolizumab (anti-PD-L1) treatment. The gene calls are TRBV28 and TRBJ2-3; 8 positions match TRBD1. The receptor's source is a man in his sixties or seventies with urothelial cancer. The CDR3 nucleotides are TGTGCCAGCAACCCGGACAGGGCATTAGGTACGCAGTATTTT. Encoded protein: CASNPDRALGTQYF.